This T cell receptor (beta chain) was recovered during a study of Ad26.COV2.S vaccination and SARS-CoV-2 variants (dated by TCRdb to the early 2020s). For context, the study as a whole: Vaccine-arm donors came from COV1001, a multicentre, randomized, double-blind, placebo-controlled phase I-IIa trial of Ad26.COV2.S in healthy adults. Dosing of Ad26.COV2.S was intramuscular, at either 5x10^10 or 1x10^11 viral particles, delivered as one shot or as two shots spaced 56 days apart. Sequencing of the TCRbeta repertoire served to evaluate the specificity and breadth of SARS-CoV-2-reactive T cell receptors following Ad26.COV2.S vaccination. The TCR-sequenced set comprised around 30 samples: some 20 Ad26.COV2.S vaccine recipients, 5 placebo recipients and 8 SARS-CoV-2 convalescent individuals. Trial participants were randomized into five groups of five, in which low-dose or high-dose Ad26.COV2.S was given once or twice, or placebo was given on both occasions. Investigators did not know the trial group allocation while performing experiments and assessing outcomes.

Taken with the paper, the label for treatment or condition translates to: roughly 19 received Ad26.COV2.S at low or high dose, single or two shots; 5 received placebo; per-sample allocation not given. Repertoires of vaccine and placebo recipients were sequenced from samples taken on day 63 after the first injection. In Cohort 1b, 25 adults aged 18-55 years were enrolled at a single site in Boston, USA, between 29 July and 7 August 2020. As a vaccine, Ad26.COV2.S was a replication-incompetent adenovirus type 26 vector that expressed a prefusion-stabilized SARS-CoV-2 spike protein derived from the original Wuhan strain. A remark on this clone: What this receptor recognizes is not known. One base away there is no much larger clone; base qualities are not given.

V is pared back by 3 bases and J by 6 bases, with 11 bases lying between the germline termini. The CDR3 measures 12 amino acids from cysteine to phenylalanine. The retained sequence is limited to the CDR3, 36 bases, with the frame set at the first base. From the germline V gene (reference sequence), CDR1 is GTSNPN and CDR2 is SVGIG. General findings and caveats noted by the study authors: According to the authors, total T cell responses may have been underestimated by the TCR breadth and depth analyses. Vaccine and placebo recipients had similar non-spike TCR breadth, a finding consistent with the vaccine containing only spike. Compared with placebo recipients, Ad26.COV2.S recipients showed higher spike-specific TCR breadth (P = 0.0014). After vaccination, spike-specific CD8+ and CD4+ T cell responses were reported to show substantial breadth. The study was not powered for comparison of responses between vaccine doses or regimens.

TCRbeta CDR3 regions were sequenced with the immunoSEQ Assay. After extraction, genomic DNA underwent amplification by bias-controlled multiplex PCR, followed by high-throughput sequencing. Processing in the source paper ran as follows. To quantify the absolute abundance of every unique TCRbeta CDR3 region, sequences were collapsed and filtered. Usable DNA was measured by amplifying reference genes present in all nucleated cells, and TCRbeta template counts were normalized to that usable DNA to estimate T cell fraction. Repertoire TCRs were annotated as SARS-CoV-2-specific by exact matching of V gene, CDR3 amino acid sequence and J gene to a known reactive TCR set. The reference SARS-CoV-2 TCR set was derived from MIRA and filtered for enrichment in COVID-19-positive ImmuneCODE repertoires, a step that removed public or cross-reactive TCRs. Using the MIRA antigens, annotated TCRs were further analysed by specific ORF or by position within an ORF. Breadth was defined as annotated unique rearrangements over total unique productive rearrangements; depth was the summed frequency of those rearrangements. TCR breadth was compared between groups using two-sided Wilcoxon rank-sum tests. Not all clones reach the TCRdb copy of this immuneACCESS table, which keeps in-frame sequences only. Checked studies attribute under half of the gap to unresolved V genes and leave the rest unexplained. D and trimming come from the DNA, and the V and J calls and clone size come from that table. A total of roughly 680,000 clones appear in this sample, around 90% of them only once. The ten largest clones capture over 1.3% of the sample.

The chain links TRBV30 with TRBJ1-2; TRBD1 is a weak D gene call, 5 bases matching. The clonotype originates from a person between 18 and 65 years old who received the Ad26.COV2.S COVID-19 vaccine or a placebo. The source was peripheral blood, collected in a trial of Ad26.COV2.S vaccine versus placebo. For the CDR3, the sequence is CAWSLTADGYTF. The sequenced DNA is TGTGCCTGGAGCTTGACAGCCGATGGCTACACCTTC. Reference TRBV30 and TRBJ1-2 proteins supply the regions before and after the CDR3; the full variable domain is: SQTIHQWPATLVQPVGSPLSLECTVEGTSNPNLYWYRQAAGRGLQLLFYSVGIGQISSEVPQNLSASRPQDRQFILSSKKLLLSDSGFYLCAWSLTADGYTFGSGTRLTVV.